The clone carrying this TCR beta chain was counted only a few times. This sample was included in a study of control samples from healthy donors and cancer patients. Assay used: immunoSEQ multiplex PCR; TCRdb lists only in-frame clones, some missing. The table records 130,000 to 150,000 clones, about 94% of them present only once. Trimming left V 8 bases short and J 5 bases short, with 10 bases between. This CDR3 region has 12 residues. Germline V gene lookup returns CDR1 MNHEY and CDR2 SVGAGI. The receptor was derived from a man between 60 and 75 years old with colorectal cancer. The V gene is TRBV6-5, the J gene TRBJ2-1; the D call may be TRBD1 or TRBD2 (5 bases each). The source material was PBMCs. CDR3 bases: TGTGCCAGCCGGGGCGGCCACAATGAGCAGTTCTTC. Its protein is CASRGGHNEQFF.